The present T cell receptor beta chain was sequenced within a study of T cells in localized non-small cell lung cancer. The table came from immunoSEQ multiplex PCR; TCRdb's copy has only in-frame clones and leaves some out. The repertoire holds around 50,000 clones, with under 85% as singletons. The CDR3 extends over 15 amino acids. Trimming shortened V by 0 bases and J by 2 bases, and 10 bases separated the two germline ends. CDR1 is SGHDN, CDR2 FVKESK, per germline. This TCR was sampled from a female donor aged 60 or older with stage II squamous cell lung carcinoma. The V call is TRBV14, the J call TRBJ1-1; no reliable D call. Sample: peripheral blood, taken before any cancer treatment. The chain's CDR3 is CASSQEVLVNTEAFF. As DNA, the CDR3 is TGTGCCAGCAGCCAAGAGGTCCTCGTAAACACTGAAGCTTTCTTT.